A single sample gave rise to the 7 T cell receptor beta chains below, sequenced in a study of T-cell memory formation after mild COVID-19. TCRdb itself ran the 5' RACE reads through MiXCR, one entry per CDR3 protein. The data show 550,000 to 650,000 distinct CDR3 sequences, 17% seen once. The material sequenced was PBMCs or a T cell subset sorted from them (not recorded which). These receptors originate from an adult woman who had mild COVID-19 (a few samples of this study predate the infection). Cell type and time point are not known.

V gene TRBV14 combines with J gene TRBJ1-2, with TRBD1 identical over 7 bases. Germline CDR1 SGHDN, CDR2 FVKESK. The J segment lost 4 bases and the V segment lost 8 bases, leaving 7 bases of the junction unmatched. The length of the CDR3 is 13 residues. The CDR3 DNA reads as TGTGCCAGCGGCCCTGGGACAGCCTATGGCTACACCTTC. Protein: CASGPGTAYGYTF.

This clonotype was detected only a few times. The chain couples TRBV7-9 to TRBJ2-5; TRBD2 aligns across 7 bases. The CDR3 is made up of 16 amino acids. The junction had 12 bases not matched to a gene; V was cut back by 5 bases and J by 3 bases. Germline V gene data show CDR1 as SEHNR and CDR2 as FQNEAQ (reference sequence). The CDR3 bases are TGTGCCAGCAGCCGTCCGCCGGGGGAGGGCAAAGAGACCCAGTACTTC. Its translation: CASSRPPGEGKETQYF.

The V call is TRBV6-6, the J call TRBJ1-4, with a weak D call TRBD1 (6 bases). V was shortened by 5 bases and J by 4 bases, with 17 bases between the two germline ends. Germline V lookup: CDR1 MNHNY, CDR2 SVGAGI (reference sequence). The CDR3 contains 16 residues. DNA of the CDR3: TGTGCCAGCAGTAAACCCTGGGGGGCCGGTAATGAAAAACTGTTTTTT. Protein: CASSKPWGAGNEKLFF.

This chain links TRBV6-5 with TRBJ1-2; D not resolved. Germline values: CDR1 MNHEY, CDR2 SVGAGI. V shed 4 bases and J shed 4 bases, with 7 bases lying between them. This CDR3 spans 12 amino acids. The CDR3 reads CASSSSIYGYTF. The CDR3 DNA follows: TGTGCCAGCAGTTCCAGTATCTATGGCTACACCTTC.

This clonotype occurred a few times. The chain's CDR3 is CASSGYSTDTQYF. DNA for the CDR3: TGTGCCAGCAGTGGCTATAGCACAGATACGCAGTATTTT. The V and J genes are TRBV2 and TRBJ2-3; D is ambiguous. The V end lost 4 bases, the J end lost 0 bases, and 5 bases lay between the germline ends. Germline V gene sequence: CDR1 SNHLY, CDR2 FYNNEI. The CDR3 loop spans 13 amino acids.

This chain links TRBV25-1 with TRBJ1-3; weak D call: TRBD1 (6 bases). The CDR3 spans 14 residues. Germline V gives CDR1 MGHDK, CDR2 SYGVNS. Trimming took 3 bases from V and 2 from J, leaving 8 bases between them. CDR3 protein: CASSDGGPGNTIYF. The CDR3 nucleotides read TGTGCCAGCAGTGATGGGGGGCCTGGAAACACCATATATTTT. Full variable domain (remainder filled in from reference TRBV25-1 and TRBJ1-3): EADIYQTPRYLVIGTGKKITLECSQTMGHDKMYWYQQDPGMELHLIHYSYGVNSTEKGDLSSESTVSRIRTEHFPLTLESARPSHTSQYLCASSDGGPGNTIYFGEGSWLTVV.

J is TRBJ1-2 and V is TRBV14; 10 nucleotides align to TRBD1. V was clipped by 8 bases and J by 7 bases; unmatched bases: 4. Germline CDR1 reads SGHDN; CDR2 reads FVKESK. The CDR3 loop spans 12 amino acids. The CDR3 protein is CASERQGAGYTF. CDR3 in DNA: TGTGCCAGCGAGCGACAGGGGGCTGGCTACACCTTC.